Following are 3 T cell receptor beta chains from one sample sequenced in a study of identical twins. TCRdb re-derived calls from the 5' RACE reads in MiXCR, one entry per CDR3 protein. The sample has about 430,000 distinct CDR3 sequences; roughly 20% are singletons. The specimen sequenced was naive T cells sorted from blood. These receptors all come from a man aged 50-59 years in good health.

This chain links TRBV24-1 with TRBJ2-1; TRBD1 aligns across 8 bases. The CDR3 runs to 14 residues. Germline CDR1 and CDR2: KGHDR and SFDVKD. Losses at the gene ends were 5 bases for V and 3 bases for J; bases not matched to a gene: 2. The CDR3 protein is CATSGTGGYNEQFF. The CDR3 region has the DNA TGTGCCACCAGTGGTACAGGGGGCTACAATGAGCAGTTCTTC.

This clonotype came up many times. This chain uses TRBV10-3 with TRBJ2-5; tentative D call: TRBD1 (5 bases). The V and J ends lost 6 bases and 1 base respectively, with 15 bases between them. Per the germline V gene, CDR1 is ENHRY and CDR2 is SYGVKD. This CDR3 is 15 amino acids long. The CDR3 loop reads CAISPSRQPQETQYF. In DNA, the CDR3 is TGTGCCATCAGCCCCTCAAGACAGCCCCAAGAGACCCAGTACTTC.

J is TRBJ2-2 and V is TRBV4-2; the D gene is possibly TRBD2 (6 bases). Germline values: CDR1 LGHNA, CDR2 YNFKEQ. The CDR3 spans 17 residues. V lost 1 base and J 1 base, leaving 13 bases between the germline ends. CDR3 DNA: TGTGCCAGCAGCCAAGTAAGCGGGCGGAGGAACACCGGGGAGCTGTTTTTT. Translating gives CASSQVSGRRNTGELFF.